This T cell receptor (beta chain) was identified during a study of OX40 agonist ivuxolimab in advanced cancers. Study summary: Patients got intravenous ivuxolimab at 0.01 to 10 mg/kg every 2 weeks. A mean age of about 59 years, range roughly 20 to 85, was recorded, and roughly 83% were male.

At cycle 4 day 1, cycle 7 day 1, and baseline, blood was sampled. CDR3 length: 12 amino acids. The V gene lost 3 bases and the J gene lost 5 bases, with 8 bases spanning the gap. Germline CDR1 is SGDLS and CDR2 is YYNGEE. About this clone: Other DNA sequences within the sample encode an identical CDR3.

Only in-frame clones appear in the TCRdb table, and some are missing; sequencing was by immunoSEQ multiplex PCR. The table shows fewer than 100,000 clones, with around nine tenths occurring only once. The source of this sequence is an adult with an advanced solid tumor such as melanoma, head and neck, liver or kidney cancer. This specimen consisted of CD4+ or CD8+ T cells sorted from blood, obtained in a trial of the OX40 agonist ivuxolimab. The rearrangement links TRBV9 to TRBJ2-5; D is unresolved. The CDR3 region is CASSAFGETQYF. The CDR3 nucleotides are TGTGCCAGCAGCGCGTTTGGGGAGACCCAGTACTTC.